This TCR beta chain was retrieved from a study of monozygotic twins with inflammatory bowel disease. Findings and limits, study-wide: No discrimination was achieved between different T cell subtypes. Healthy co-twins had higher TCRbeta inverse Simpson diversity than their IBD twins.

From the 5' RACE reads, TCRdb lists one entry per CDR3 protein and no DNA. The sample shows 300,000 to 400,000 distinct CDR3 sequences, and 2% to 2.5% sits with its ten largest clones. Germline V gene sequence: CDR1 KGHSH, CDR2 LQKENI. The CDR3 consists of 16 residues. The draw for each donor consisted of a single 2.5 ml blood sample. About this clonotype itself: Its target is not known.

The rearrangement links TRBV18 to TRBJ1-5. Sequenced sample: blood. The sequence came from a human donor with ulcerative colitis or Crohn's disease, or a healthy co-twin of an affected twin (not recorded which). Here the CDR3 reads CASSPNAGYPNQPQHF. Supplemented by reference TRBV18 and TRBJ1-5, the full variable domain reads NAGVMQNPRHLVRRRGQEARLRCSPMKGHSHVYWYRQLPEEGLKFMVYLQKENIIDESGMPKERFSAEFPKEGPSILRIQQVVRGDSAAYFCASSPNAGYPNQPQHFGDGTRLSIL.